These 12 T cell receptor beta chains were sequenced from one sample in a study of breast tumors, draining lymph nodes, adjacent tissues. TCRdb passed the multiplex PCR reads through MiXCR, listing each CDR3 protein once. The sample holds about 21,000 distinct CDR3 sequences, roughly 55% seen once. Sequenced: breast tumor tissue. The receptors originated from a female donor with breast cancer. Some clones in this sample may be carry-over from other donors' samples.

J is TRBJ2-7 and V is TRBV15; D is unclear. The CDR3 totals 13 residues. Germline assignment: CDR1 LNHNV and CDR2 YYDKDF (reference sequence). The germline V and J ends were trimmed by 1 base and 0 bases, with 4 bases remaining between them. The CDR3 loop is CATSRGSSYEQYF. CDR3 DNA sequence: TGTGCCACCAGCAGAGGCAGCTCCTACGAGCAGTACTTC. The full variable domain, in which reference TRBV15 and TRBJ2-7 provide the parts outside the CDR3, is DAMVIQNPRYQVTQFGKPVTLSCSQTLNHNVMYWYQQKSSQAPKLLFHYYDKDFNNEADTPDNFQSRRPNTSFCFLDIRSPGLGDTAMYLCATSRGSSYEQYFGPGTRLTVT.

This clonotype was picked up a small number of times. The rearrangement joins TRBV7-9 to TRBJ1-2, with 7 positions matching TRBD1. V dropped 5 bases and J dropped 3; count of bases not matched to a gene: 9. The CDR3 sequence is 15 residues long. Germline V gene data show CDR1 as SEHNR and CDR2 as FQNEAQ (reference sequence). CDR3 DNA sequence: TGTGCCAGCAGCGCTACAGGGGAGGAGCACTATGGCTACACCTTC. It translates to CASSATGEEHYGYTF.

The CDR3 DNA reads as TGTGCCAGCAGGAGCCTGGTCTCCTACAATGAGCAGTTCTTC. It encodes CASRSLVSYNEQFF. The V and J genes are TRBV7-9 and TRBJ2-1; D gene ambiguous. From germline, CDR1 is SEHNR and CDR2 FQNEAQ (reference sequence). Trimming removed 6 bases at V and 0 bases at J, with 9 bases between. The length of the CDR3 is 14 residues. Full variable domain (rest looked up from reference TRBV7-9 and TRBJ2-1): DTGVSQNPRHKITKRGQNVTFRCDPISEHNRLYWYRQTLGQGPEFLTYFQNEAQLEKSRLLSDRFSAERPKGSFSTLEIQRTEQGDSAMYLCASRSLVSYNEQFFGPGTRLTVL.

The rearrangement uses TRBV7-2 and TRBJ1-4, with D tentatively TRBD1 (6 bases). Trimming stripped 5 bases from V and 1 base from J, with 11 bases between. The CDR3 extends over 15 amino acids. From germline, CDR1 is SGHTA and CDR2 FQGNSA. The CDR3 DNA reads as TGTGCCAGCAGCCCTAACAGGGAAACTAATGAAAAACTGTTTTTT. Translating it yields CASSPNRETNEKLFF.

This clonotype occurred many times. Since a much larger clone is just one base distant, this may be a read error. The rearrangement links TRBV20-1 to TRBJ2-7, with D perhaps TRBD1 or TRBD2 (5 bases each). There are 14 residues in the CDR3. Per germline, CDR1 DFQATT and CDR2 SNEGSKA (reference sequence). CDR3 sequence: CSAIEGKSSSEQYF. The CDR3 DNA is TGCAGTGCTATAGAGGGGAAATCCTCCTCCGAGCAGTACTTC.

The chain employs TRBV7-9 and TRBJ2-7; 8 bases align to TRBD1. Germline V gene lookup returns CDR1 SEHNR and CDR2 FQNEAQ (reference sequence). V lost 3 bases and J lost 6; bases outside the gene matches: 4. CDR3 length: 13 amino acids. The CDR3 loop reads CASSFDRGCEQYF. The CDR3 nucleotides read TGTGCCAGCAGCTTTGACAGGGGATGCGAGCAGTACTTC.

This clonotype was seen more than once but under ten times. The chain combines TRBV7-9 with TRBJ2-2; unclear D gene. CDR1 and CDR2 (germline): SEHNR, FQNEAQ (reference sequence). V lost 11 bases and J lost 0, with 7 bases in between. The CDR3 sequence is 12 residues long. The CDR3 region is CALRPNTGELFF. For the CDR3, the DNA is TGTGCCCTACGACCGAACACCGGGGAGCTGTTTTTT.

V is TRBV2 and J is TRBJ2-6, with TRBD1 matching over 7 bases. J gave up 9 bases and V 5 bases, and 1 base lay outside the gene matches. This CDR3 spans 12 amino acids. The V gene's germline CDR1 is SNHLY and CDR2 FYNNEI. CDR3 sequence: CASSYRGNVLTF. The CDR3 DNA reads TGTGCCAGCAGTTACAGGGGCAACGTCCTGACTTTC.

As for this clonotype: This may be a read error, as it is one base from a much larger clone. V and J are TRBV20-1 and TRBJ2-7; D call uncertain. This CDR3 is built from 13 residues. Germline lookup yields CDR1 DFQATT and CDR2 SNEGSKA (reference sequence). This CDR3 is CSARATGSYEQCF. As DNA, the CDR3 is TGCAGTGCTAGAGCAACCGGGTCCTACGAGCAGTGCTTC.

This chain joins TRBV20-1 and TRBJ2-1, with 8 nucleotides matching TRBD1. CDR1 and CDR2 from the germline V gene are DFQATT and SNEGSKA (reference sequence). This CDR3 has 14 amino acids. With 6 bases clipped from V and 6 bases from J, the junction kept 10 bases outside the gene matches. The CDR3 reads CSAPTGARVNEQFF. The CDR3 DNA is TGCAGTGCCCCGACAGGGGCGAGGGTCAATGAGCAGTTCTTC.

Points on this clonotype: It is likely a read error, because the conserved phenylalanine at the end of the CDR3 is missing. V and J are TRBV5-1 and TRBJ1-2; a possible D gene is TRBD1 (6 bases). CDR1 and CDR2 from the germline V gene are SGHRS and YFSETQ. The germline V and J ends were trimmed by 0 bases and 4 bases, with 13 bases remaining between them. The CDR3 length is 15 residues. The CDR3: CASSLDTTGSYGYTS. The CDR3 DNA reads as TGCGCCAGCAGCTTGGATACTACAGGGAGCTATGGCTACACCTCC.

The chain is built from TRBV7-9 and TRBJ2-2, with D unclear. This CDR3 comprises 14 residues. V lost 5 bases and J 6 bases, leaving 13 bases between the germline ends. Germline V gene data show CDR1 as SEHNR and CDR2 as FQNEAQ (reference sequence). CDR3 DNA: TGTGCCAGCAGCGCCGAATCGGAGCCCGGGGAGCTGTTTTTT. It encodes CASSAESEPGELFF.